This T cell receptor beta chain emerged from a study of T cell responses to AZD1222 COVID-19 vaccine. Study overall: Second-dose timings of about 4 or about 12 weeks were pooled. Study-level results: Repertoire samples came only from after the peak T cell response. Among vaccine-associated CD4 TCRs, coverage spanned spike, with dominance at 160-218 and 743-854. AZD1222 recipients seropositive at baseline numbered only six or seven.

Germline V gives CDR1 SGHTA, CDR2 FQGNSA. V was trimmed by 2 bases and J by 4 bases, leaving 5 bases between them. This CDR3 is 12 amino acids long. TCRdb's table, derived via immunoSEQ multiplex PCR, lists solely in-frame clones and lacks some. The sample lists some 96,000 clones; around 90% were seen once. As for this clone: Its antigen is not identified.

This material consisted of peripheral blood, taken on day 0 of AZD1222 vaccination. The chain is built from TRBV7-2 and TRBJ1-1; no reliable D call. This sequence was found in an adult in good health. The CDR3 loop is CASSLMATEAFF. The CDR3 nucleotides are TGTGCCAGCAGCTTAATGGCCACTGAAGCTTTCTTT. Supplemented by reference TRBV7-2 and TRBJ1-1, the full variable domain reads GAGVSQSPSNKVTEKGKDVELRCDPISGHTALYWYRQSLGQGLEFLIYFQGNSAPDKSGLPSDRFSAERTGGSVSTLTIQRTQQEDSAVYLCASSLMATEAFFGQGTRLTVV.